This T cell receptor (beta chain) was recovered during a study of T-cell reconstitution after alpha-beta-depleted transplantation in children. Overall study results and limits: Alpha-beta T cells present about two months after transplant were reported to originate from several hundred expanded graft clones.

Unique molecular identifiers were used to barcode this TCRbeta library. One entry per CDR3 protein results from TCRdb running MiXCR on the PCR reads. The sample lists around 450,000 distinct CDR3 sequences; roughly 16% were seen once. With respect to this clonotype: Its cognate antigen is unknown.

Sequenced here: PBMCs, mostly from graft donor cells, sampled 360 days after TCRalphabeta/CD19-depleted stem cell transplant. The origin of this receptor is a boy in the first two years of life who had a stem cell transplant for Wiskott-Aldrich syndrome, so the T cells may come from the graft donor.

In DNA, the CDR3 is TGCGCCAGCAGCATACAGGGGGCCTCCTACGAGCAGTACTTC. Translation gives CASSIQGASYEQYF. The J gene is TRBJ2-7, the V gene TRBV5-1; 9 nucleotides line up with TRBD1. The junction had 2 bases not matched to a gene; V was cut back by 4 bases and J by 0 bases. The CDR3 runs to 14 residues. From germline, CDR1 is SGHRS and CDR2 YFSETQ.